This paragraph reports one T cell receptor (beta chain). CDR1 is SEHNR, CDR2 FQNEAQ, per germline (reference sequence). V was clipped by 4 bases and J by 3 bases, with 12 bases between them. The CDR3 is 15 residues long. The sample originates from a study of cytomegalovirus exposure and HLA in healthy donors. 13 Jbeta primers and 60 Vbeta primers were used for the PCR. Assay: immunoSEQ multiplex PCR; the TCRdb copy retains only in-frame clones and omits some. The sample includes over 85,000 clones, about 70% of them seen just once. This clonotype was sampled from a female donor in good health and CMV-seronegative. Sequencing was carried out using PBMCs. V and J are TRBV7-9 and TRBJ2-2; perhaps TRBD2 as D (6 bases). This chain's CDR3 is CASSYWTGDTGELFF. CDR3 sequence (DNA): TGTGCCAGCAGCTACTGGACGGGGGACACCGGGGAGCTGTTTTTT.